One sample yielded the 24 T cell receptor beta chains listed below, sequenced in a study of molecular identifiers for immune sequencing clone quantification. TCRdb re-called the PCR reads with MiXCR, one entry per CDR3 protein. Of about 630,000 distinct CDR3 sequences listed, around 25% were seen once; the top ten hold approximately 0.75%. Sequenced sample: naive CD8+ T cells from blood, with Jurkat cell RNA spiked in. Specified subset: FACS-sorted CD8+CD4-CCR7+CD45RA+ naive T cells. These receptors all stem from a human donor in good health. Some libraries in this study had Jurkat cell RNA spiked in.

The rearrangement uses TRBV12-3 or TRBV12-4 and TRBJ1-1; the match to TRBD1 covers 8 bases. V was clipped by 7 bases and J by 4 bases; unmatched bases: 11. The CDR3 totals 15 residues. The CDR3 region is CASTAWGQGATEAFF. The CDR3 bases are TGTGCCAGCACCGCCTGGGGGCAGGGGGCCACTGAAGCTTTCTTT.

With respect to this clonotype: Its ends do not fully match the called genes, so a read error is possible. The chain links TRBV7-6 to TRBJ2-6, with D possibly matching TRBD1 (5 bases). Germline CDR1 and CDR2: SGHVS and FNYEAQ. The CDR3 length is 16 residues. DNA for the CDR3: TGTGCCAGCAGCTTGACCGTACACTCTGGGGCCAACGGCCTGACTTTC. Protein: CASSLTVHSGANGLTF.

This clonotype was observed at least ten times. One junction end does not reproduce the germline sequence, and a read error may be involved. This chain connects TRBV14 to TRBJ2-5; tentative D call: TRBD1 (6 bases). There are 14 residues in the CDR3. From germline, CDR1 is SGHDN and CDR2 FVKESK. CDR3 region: CASSLRGGEETQYF. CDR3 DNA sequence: TGCGCCAGCAGTCTGAGAGGGGGTGAAGAGACCCAGTACTTC.

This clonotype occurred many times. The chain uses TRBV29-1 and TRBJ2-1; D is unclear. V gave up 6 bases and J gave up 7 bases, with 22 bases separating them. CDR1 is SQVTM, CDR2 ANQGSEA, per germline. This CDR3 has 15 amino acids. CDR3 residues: CSVPLDGLTGNEQFF. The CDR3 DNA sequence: TGCAGCGTCCCCCTAGACGGCCTTACCGGGAATGAGCAGTTCTTC.

The CDR3 region has the DNA TGTGCCAGCAGTCCCGACAGGGGACCGATCGAGCAGTACTTC. The encoded protein is CASSPDRGPIEQYF. This chain links TRBV6-5 with TRBJ2-7; 8 bases match TRBD1. Germline values: CDR1 MNHEY, CDR2 SVGAGI. J gave up 6 bases and V 5 bases, and 9 bases lay outside the gene matches. CDR3 length equals 14 residues.

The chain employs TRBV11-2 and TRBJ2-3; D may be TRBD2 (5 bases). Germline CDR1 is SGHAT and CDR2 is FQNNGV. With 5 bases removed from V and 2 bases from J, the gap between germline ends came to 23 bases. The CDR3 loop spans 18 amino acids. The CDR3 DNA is TGTGCCAGCAGCCGACCCCCCTTTCTGCGGGCTGCCACAGATACGCAGTATTTT. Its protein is CASSRPPFLRAATDTQYF.

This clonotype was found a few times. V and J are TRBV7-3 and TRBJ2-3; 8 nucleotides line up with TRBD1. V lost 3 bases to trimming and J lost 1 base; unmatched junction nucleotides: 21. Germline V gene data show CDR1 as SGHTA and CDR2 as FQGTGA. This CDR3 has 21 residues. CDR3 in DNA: TGTGCCAGCAGCTTCACCGGGACAGGTCTTCTTTGGCGTAAGGGCACAGATACGCAGTATTTT. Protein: CASSFTGTGLLWRKGTDTQYF.

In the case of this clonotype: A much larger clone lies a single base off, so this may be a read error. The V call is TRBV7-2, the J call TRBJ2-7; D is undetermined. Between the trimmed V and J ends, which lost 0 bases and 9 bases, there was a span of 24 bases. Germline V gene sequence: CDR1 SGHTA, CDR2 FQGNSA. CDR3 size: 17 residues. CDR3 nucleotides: TGTGCCAGCAGCTTAGCCGCGGCCGACGATTGGGATGTGGGGCAGTACTTC. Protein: CASSLAAADDWDVGQYF.

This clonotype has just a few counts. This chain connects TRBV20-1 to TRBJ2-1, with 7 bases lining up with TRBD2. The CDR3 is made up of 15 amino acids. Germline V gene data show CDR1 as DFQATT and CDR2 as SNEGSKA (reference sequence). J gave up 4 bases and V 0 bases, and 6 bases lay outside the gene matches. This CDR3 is CSARDQRGAYNEQFF. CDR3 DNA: TGCAGTGCTAGAGATCAGCGGGGAGCATACAATGAGCAGTTCTTC.

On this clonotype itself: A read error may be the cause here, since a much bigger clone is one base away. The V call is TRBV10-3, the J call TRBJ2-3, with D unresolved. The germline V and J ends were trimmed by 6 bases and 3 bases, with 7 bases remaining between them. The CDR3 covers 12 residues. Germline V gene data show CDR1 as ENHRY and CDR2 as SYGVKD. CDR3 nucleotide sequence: TGTGCCATCAGGGCCAGGACAGATACGCAGTATTTT. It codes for CAIRARTDTQYF.

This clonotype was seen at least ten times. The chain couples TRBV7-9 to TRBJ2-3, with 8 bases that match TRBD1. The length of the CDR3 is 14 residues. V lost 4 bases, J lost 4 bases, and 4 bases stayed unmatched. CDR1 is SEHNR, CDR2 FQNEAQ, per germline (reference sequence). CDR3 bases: TGTGCCAGCAGCTCGGACAGGGCCGCAGATACGCAGTATTTT. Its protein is CASSSDRAADTQYF.

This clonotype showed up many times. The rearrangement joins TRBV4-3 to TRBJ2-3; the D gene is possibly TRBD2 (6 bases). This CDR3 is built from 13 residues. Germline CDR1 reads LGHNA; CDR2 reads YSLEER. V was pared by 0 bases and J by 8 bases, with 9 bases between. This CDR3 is CASSQDSGGTQYF. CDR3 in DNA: TGCGCCAGCAGCCAAGATAGCGGAGGTACGCAGTATTTT.

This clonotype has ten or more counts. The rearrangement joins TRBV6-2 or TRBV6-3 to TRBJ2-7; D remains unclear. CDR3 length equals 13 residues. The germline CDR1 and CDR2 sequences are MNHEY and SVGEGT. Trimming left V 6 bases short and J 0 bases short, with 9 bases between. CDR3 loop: CASSTDTSYEQYF. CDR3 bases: TGTGCCAGCAGCACAGACACCTCCTACGAGCAGTACTTC.

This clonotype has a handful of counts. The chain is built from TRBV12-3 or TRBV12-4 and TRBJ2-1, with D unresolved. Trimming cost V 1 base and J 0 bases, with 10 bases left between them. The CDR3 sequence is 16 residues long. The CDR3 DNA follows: TGTGCCAGCAGTTTAGACCCTTACAGCTCCTACAATGAGCAGTTCTTC. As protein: CASSLDPYSSYNEQFF.

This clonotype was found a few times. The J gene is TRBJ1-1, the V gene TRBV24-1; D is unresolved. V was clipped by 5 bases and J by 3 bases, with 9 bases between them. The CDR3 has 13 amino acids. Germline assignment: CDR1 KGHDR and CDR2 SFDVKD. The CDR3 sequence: CATSVSQYTEAFF. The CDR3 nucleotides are TGTGCCACCAGTGTTTCGCAGTACACTGAAGCTTTCTTT.

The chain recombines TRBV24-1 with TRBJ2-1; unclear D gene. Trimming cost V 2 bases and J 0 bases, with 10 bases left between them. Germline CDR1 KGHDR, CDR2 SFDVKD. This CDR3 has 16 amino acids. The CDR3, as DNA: TGTGCCACCAGTGATTCTATCGAACTCTCCTACAATGAGCAGTTCTTC. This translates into CATSDSIELSYNEQFF.

CDR3 in DNA: TGTGCCAGCAGCTCAGGGGGTTCGAGGACAGATTACGAGCAGTACTTC. As protein: CASSSGGSRTDYEQYF. The chain has TRBV7-9 and TRBJ2-7; TRBD1 matches at 7 bases. This CDR3 contains 16 residues. J was trimmed by 4 bases and V by 4 bases; bases with no gene match: 13. Germline CDR1 reads SEHNR; CDR2 reads FQNEAQ (reference sequence).

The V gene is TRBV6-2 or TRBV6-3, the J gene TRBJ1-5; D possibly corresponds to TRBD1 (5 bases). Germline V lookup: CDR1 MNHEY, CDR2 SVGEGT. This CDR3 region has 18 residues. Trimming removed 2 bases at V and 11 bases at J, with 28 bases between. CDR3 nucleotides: TGTGCCAGCAGTTACCCCTCACAGGAAAGGGGCAGGAGGCAGTCCCAGCATTTT. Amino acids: CASSYPSQERGRRQSQHF.

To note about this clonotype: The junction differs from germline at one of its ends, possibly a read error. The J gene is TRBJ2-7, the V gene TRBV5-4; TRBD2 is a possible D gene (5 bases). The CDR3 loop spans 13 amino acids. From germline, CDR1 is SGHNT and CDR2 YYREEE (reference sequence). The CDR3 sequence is CTSSGPSPYEQYF. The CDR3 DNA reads TGTACCAGCAGCGGACCATCCCCCTACGAGCAGTACTTC.

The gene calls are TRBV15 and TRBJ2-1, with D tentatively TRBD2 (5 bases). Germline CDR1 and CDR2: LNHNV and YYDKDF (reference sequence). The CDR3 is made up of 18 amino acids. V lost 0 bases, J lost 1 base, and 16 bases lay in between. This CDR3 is CATSRDSRERSSYNEQFF. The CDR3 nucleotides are TGTGCCACCAGCAGAGATAGTAGGGAGCGGAGTTCCTACAATGAGCAGTTCTTC.

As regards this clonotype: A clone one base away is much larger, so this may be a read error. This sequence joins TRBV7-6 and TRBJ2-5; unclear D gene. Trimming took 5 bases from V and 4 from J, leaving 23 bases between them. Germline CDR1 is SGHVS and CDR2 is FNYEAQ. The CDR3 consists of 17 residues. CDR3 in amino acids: CASSDNSVWSRRETQYF. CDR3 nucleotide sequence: TGTGCCAGCAGCGACAATTCGGTCTGGAGTCGCCGAGAGACCCAGTACTTC.

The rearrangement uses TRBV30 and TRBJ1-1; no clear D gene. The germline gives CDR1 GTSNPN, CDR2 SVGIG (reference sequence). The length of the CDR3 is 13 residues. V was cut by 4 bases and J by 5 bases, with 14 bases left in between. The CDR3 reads CAWNWGAGTEAFF. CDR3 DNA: TGTGCCTGGAATTGGGGAGCGGGGACTGAAGCTTTCTTT.

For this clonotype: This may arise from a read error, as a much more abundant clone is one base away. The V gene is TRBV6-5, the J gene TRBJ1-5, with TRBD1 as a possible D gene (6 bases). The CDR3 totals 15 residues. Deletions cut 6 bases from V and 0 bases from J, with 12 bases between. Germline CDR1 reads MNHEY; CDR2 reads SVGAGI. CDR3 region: CASSLDSCSNQPQHF. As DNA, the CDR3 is TGTGCCAGCAGCTTGGACAGTTGTAGCAATCAGCCCCAGCATTTT.

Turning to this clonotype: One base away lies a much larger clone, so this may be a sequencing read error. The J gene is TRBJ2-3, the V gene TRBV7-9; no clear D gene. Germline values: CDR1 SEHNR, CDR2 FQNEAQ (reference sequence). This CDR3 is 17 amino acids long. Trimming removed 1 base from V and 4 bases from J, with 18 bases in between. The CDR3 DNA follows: TGTGCCAGCAGCTTAGGGGCTGGGATGCCCAGCGCAGATACGCAGTATTTT. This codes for CASSLGAGMPSADTQYF. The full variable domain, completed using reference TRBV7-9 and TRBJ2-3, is DTGVSQNPRHKITKRGQNVTFRCDPISEHNRLYWYRQTLGQGPEFLTYFQNEAQLEKSRLLSDRFSAERPKGSFSTLEIQRTEQGDSAMYLCASSLGAGMPSADTQYFGPGTRLTVL.